This T cell receptor (beta chain) is from a study of blood T cells in healthy people across ages. Study-level information: Template switching retrieved approximately one barcoded beta molecule for each two T cells. Study-level points and caveats: The study could not conclusively compare naive and antigen-experienced cells, given its unsorted PBMCs. Aged donors had fewer naive CD4+ cells and lower diversity than long-lived donors.

Of note for this clonotype: Its target is not known.

Drawing of peripheral blood yielded about 9.7 milliliters from each donor. A second PCR of 7 to 11 cycles used a sample-barcoded 5' primer and a J-beta primer mix. Each CDR3 protein gets one entry after TCRdb re-called the 5' RACE reads with MiXCR. The table includes about 1.6 million distinct CDR3 sequences, 30% to 35% detected once. Trimming shortened V by 4 bases and J by 5 bases, and 25 bases separated the two germline ends. Germline loops: CDR1 MGHRA, CDR2 YSYEKL. The CDR3 sequence is 18 residues long. The chain carries TRBV4-1 and TRBJ2-3, with a possible D match to TRBD2 (5 bases). Sequenced: blood. The receptor comes from a woman under 40 in good health. This CDR3 reads CASSPQAGGGDWGDTQYF. The CDR3 DNA sequence: TGCGCCAGCAGCCCCCAAGCTGGCGGAGGAGATTGGGGAGATACGCAGTATTTT.